This T cell receptor (beta chain) was documented in a study of blood T cell repertoires in COVID-19. Study-level information: The samples span acute and convalescent COVID-19 from the United States, Italy and Spain. Sample material is recorded as cDNA or gDNA derived from T cells, B-cell-depleted T cells, or PBMCs.

Per the original data handling: Nucleated cell number was recorded as an estimate derived from reference gene primer amplification. Profiling relied on immunoSEQ multiplex PCR, and the TCRdb table lists in-frame clones only, not all of them. Clone size and the V and J calls come from that table; the DNA yielded D and trimming. The sample shows 110,000 or so clones, approximately 80% of them seen only once. Sequencing input: peripheral blood. The sequence derives from a human donor in a cohort sampled during active COVID-19.

In nucleotides, the CDR3 is TGTGCCAGCAGCCATCTGGGCGCAGGGCAAGAGACCCAGTACTTC. Translated: CASSHLGAGQETQYF. The chain joins TRBV3-1 (or the pseudogene TRBV3-2) to TRBJ2-5; D perhaps matches TRBD1 (5 bases). CDR3 length: 15 residues. Germline V gives CDR1 LGHDT, CDR2 YNNKEL (reference sequence). Deletions cut 3 bases from V and 2 bases from J, with 13 bases between.